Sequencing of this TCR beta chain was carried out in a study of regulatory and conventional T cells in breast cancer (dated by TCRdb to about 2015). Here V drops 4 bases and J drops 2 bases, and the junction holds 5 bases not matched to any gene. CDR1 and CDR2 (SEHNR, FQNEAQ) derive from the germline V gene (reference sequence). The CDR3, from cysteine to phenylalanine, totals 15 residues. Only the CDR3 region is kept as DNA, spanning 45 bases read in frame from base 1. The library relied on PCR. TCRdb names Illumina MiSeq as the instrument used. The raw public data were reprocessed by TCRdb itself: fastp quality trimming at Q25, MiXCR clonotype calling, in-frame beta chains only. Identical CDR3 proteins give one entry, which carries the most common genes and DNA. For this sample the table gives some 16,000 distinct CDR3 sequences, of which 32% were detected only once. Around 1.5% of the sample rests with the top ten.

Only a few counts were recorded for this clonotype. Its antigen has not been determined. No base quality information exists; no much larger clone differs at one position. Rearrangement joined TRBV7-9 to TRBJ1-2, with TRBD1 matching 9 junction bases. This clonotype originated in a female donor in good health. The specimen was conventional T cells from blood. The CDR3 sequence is CASSSTGGANYGYTF. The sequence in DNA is TGTGCCAGCAGCTCTACAGGGGGCGCGAACTATGGCTACACCTTC.